Presented here are 11 T cell receptor beta chains from one specimen sequenced in a study of blood T cell repertoires in COVID-19. The repertoire was sequenced with immunoSEQ multiplex PCR; TCRdb's copy has only in-frame clones and lacks some. The sample holds 150,000 to 200,000 clones, over 75% seen once. Material for sequencing was PBMCs or T cells enriched from blood (not recorded which). Receptors originate from a woman between 18 and 29 years old who had recovered from COVID-19.

V is TRBV14 and J is TRBJ1-2; the D is unclear. Germline assignment: CDR1 SGHDN and CDR2 FVKESK. Between the trimmed V and J ends, which lost 0 bases and 8 bases, there was a span of 19 bases. This CDR3 is 16 amino acids long. This CDR3 is CASSQDVGGRMRGYTF. CDR3 in DNA: TGTGCCAGCAGCCAAGATGTTGGAGGAAGAATGCGGGGCTACACCTTC.

This chain uses TRBV30 with TRBJ1-4; tentative D call: TRBD1 (6 bases). V dropped 8 bases and J dropped 8 bases, with 18 bases sitting between them. The CDR3 is made up of 13 amino acids. The germline gives CDR1 GTSNPN, CDR2 SVGIG (reference sequence). CDR3 in DNA: TGTGCCCTCGACGAACCAGGGACAGAAAAACTGTTTTTT. Translation gives CALDEPGTEKLFF.

The chain carries TRBV29-1 and TRBJ1-1; D is possibly TRBD1 (6 bases). Germline V gene sequence: CDR1 SQVTM, CDR2 ANQGSEA. There are 14 residues in the CDR3. This chain's CDR3 is CSGGRGRGGTEAFF. The DNA of the CDR3 is TGCAGTGGGGGACGGGGCAGGGGCGGAACTGAAGCTTTCTTT.

The J gene is TRBJ1-1, the V gene TRBV3-1 (or the pseudogene TRBV3-2), with TRBD1 matching over 7 bases. This CDR3 has 16 residues. V shed 4 bases and J 5 bases; nucleotides not matched to a gene: 13. Germline CDR1 and CDR2: LGHDT and YNNKEL (reference sequence). CDR3 nucleotides: TGTGCCAGCAGCCGCCGACAGGGTCCGATGGGGACTGAAGCTTTCTTT. Protein sequence: CASSRRQGPMGTEAFF.

The chain employs TRBV28 and TRBJ2-1; 13 bases match TRBD2. V trimming: 4 bases; J trimming: 1 base; junction bases outside the gene matches: 7. Germline CDR1 is MDHEN and CDR2 is SYDVKM. The CDR3 runs 18 residues. CDR3 nucleotide sequence: TGTGCCAGCAGTTCGGGACTAGCGGGGACTCCTTCCTACAATGAGCAGTTCTTC. Translated, it gives CASSSGLAGTPSYNEQFF.

The V and J genes are TRBV19 and TRBJ2-7; TRBD1 matches at 9 bases. CDR1 is LNHDA, CDR2 SQIVND, per germline (reference sequence). V gave up 5 bases and J gave up 2 bases; unmatched junction bases: 7. The CDR3 consists of 15 residues. The CDR3 nucleotides are TGTGCCAGTAGTCCGGGACAGGGCCGAACCTACGAGCAGTACTTC. Its translation: CASSPGQGRTYEQYF.

The V and J genes are TRBV19 and TRBJ1-2; 8 nucleotides agree with TRBD1. The CDR3 is 12 residues long. After removal of 7 bases from V and 8 bases from J, the junction contained 6 bases not matched to a gene. CDR1 and CDR2 from the germline V gene are LNHDA and SQIVND (reference sequence). This chain's CDR3 is CASTVSGGGYTF. CDR3 in DNA: TGTGCCAGTACCGTATCAGGGGGCGGCTACACCTTC.

The table lists this clone with a few counts. The rearrangement links TRBV2 to TRBJ1-1; D might be TRBD1 (5 bases). CDR3 length: 14 amino acids. Germline values: CDR1 SNHLY, CDR2 FYNNEI. Trimming shortened V by 4 bases and J by 3 bases, and 12 bases separated the two germline ends. CDR3 amino acids: CASSVRWGDTEAFF. CDR3 sequence (DNA): TGTGCCAGCAGTGTTAGGTGGGGGGACACTGAAGCTTTCTTT.

V gene TRBV6-2 or TRBV6-3 combines with J gene TRBJ1-1, with 9 bases lining up with TRBD1. Germline CDR1 and CDR2: MNHEY and SVGEGT. V trimming: 4 bases; J trimming: 3 bases; junction bases outside the gene matches: 3. The CDR3 spans 14 residues. CDR3 sequence reads: CASSLQGADTEAFF. CDR3 nucleotide sequence: TGTGCCAGCAGTTTACAGGGGGCTGACACTGAAGCTTTCTTT.

In its sample, this clone was seen once. This sequence joins TRBV6-4 and TRBJ2-1; no clear D. Germline CDR1 MRHNA, CDR2 SNTAGT. The CDR3 loop spans 14 amino acids. Trimming cost V 4 bases and J 5 bases, with 12 bases left between them. This CDR3 reads CASSAEWLNNEQFF. The CDR3 DNA reads as TGTGCCAGCAGTGCGGAGTGGCTTAACAATGAGCAGTTCTTC.

This clone was found once. This chain uses TRBV27 with TRBJ1-2; TRBD1 is a possible D gene (5 bases). V lost 6 bases to trimming and J lost 3 bases, with 17 bases between them. Per the germline V gene, CDR1 is MNHEY and CDR2 is SMNVEV (reference sequence). The CDR3 has 15 residues. The CDR3 DNA is TGTGCCAGCAGCCCAACAAGTGGGGGGTACTATGGCTACACCTTC. This translates into CASSPTSGGYYGYTF.